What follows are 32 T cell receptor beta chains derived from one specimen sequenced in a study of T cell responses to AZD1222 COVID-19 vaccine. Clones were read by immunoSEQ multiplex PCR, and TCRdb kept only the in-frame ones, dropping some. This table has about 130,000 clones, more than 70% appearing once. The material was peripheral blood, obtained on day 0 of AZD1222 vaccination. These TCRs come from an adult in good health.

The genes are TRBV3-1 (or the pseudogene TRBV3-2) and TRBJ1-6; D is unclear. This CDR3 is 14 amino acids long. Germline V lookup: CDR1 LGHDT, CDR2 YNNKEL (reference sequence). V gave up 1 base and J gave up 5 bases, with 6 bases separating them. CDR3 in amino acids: CASSQGLDNSPLHF. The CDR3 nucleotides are TGTGCCAGCAGCCAAGGGTTAGATAATTCACCCCTCCACTTT.

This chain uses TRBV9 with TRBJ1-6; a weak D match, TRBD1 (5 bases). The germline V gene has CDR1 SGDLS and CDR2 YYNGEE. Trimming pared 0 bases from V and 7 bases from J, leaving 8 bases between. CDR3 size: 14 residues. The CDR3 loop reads CASSVGSGNSPLHF. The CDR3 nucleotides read TGTGCCAGCAGCGTAGGATCAGGGAATTCACCCCTCCACTTT.

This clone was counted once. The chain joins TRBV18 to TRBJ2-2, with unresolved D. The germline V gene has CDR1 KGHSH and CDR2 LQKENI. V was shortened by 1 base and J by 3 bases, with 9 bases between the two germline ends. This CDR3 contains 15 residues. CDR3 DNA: TGTGCCAGCTCACCACTAGGGTCCCACACCGGGGAGCTGTTTTTT. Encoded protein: CASSPLGSHTGELFF.

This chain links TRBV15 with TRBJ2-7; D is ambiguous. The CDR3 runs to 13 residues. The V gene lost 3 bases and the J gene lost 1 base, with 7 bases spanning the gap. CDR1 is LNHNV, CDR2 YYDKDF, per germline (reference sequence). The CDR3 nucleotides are TGTGCCACCAGCAGTCCTAGATCCTACGAGCAGTACTTC. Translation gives CATSSPRSYEQYF.

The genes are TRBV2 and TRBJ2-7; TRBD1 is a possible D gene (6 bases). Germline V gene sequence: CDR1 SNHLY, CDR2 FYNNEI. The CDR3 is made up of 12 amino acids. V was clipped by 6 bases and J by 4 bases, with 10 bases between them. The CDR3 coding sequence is TGTGCCAGCAGACCACAGGGATACGAGCAGTACTTC. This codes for CASRPQGYEQYF. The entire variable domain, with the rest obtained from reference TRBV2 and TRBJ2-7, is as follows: EPEVTQTPSHQVTQMGQEVILRCVPISNHLYFYWYRQILGQKVEFLVSFYNNEISEKSEIFDDQFSVERPDGSNFTLKIRSTKLEDSAMYFCASRPQGYEQYFGPGTRLTVT.

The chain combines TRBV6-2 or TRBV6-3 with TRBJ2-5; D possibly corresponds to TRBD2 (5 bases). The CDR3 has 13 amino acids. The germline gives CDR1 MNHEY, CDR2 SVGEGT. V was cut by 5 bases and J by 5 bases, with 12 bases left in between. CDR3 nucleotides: TGTGCCAGCAGTACTAGGGTGTCCGAGACCCAGTACTTC. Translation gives CASSTRVSETQYF.

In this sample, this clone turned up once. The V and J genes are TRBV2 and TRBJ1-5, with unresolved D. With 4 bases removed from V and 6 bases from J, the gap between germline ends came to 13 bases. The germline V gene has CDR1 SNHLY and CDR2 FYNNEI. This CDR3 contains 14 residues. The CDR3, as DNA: TGTGCCAGCAGTGTAACTGGTTTGCGTCAGCCCCAGCATTTT. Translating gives CASSVTGLRQPQHF.

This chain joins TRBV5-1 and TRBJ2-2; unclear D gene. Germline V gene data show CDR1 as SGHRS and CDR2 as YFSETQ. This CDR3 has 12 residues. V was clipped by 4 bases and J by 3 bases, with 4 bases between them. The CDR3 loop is CASSIDTGELFF. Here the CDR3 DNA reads TGCGCCAGCAGCATAGACACCGGGGAGCTGTTTTTT.

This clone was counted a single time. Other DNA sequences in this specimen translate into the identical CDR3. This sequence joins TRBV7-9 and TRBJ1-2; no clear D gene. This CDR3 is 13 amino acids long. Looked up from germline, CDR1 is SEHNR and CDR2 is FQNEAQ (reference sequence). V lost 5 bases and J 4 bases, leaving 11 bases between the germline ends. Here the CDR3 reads CASSPSGSYGYTF. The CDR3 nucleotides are TGTGCCAGCAGCCCATCGGGGTCCTATGGCTACACCTTC.

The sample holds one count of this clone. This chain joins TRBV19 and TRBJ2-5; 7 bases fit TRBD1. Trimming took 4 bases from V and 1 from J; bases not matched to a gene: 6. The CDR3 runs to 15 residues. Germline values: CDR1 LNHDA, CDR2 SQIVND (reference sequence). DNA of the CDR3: TGTGCCAGTAGTACGCTGGGGACAGCCCAAGAGACCCAGTACTTC. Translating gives CASSTLGTAQETQYF.

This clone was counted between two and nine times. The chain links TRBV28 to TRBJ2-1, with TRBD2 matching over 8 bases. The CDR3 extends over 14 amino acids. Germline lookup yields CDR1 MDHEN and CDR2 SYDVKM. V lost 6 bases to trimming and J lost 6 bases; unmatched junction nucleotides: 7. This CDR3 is CASRGLVLGNEQFF. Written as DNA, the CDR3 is TGTGCCAGCAGGGGACTAGTTCTTGGCAATGAGCAGTTCTTC.

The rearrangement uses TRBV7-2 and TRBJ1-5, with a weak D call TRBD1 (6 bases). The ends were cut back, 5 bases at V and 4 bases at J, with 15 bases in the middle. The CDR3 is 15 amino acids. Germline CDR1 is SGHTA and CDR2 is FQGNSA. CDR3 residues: CASSVQGGQNQPQHF. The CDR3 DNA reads TGTGCCAGCAGCGTACAGGGTGGGCAAAATCAGCCCCAGCATTTT.

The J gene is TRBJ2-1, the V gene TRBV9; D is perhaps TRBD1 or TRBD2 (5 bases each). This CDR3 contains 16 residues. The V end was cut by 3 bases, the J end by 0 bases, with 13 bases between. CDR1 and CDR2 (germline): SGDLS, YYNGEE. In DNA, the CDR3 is TGTGCCAGCAGCGGTCTCGGGACCCCCTCCTACAATGAGCAGTTCTTC. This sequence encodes CASSGLGTPSYNEQFF.

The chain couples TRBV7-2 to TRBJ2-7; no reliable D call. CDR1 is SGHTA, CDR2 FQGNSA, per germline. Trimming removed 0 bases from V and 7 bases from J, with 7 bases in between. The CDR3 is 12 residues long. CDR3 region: CASSLAPWEQYF. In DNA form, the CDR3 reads TGTGCCAGCAGCTTAGCCCCTTGGGAGCAGTACTTC. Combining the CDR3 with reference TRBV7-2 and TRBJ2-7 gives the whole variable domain GAGVSQSPSNKVTEKGKDVELRCDPISGHTALYWYRQSLGQGLEFLIYFQGNSAPDKSGLPSDRFSAERTGGSVSTLTIQRTQQEDSAVYLCASSLAPWEQYFGPGTRLTVT.

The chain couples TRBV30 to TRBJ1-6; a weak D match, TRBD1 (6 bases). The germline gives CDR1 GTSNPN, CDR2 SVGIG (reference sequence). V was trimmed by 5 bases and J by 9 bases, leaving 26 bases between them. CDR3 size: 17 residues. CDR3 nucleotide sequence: TGTGCCTGGGCTACCCGGACAGTTCCCACCCTCACTTCACCCCTCCACTTT. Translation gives CAWATRTVPTLTSPLHF. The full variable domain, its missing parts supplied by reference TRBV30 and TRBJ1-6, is SQTIHQWPATLVQPVGSPLSLECTVEGTSNPNLYWYRQAAGRGLQLLFYSVGIGQISSEVPQNLSASRPQDRQFILSSKKLLLSDSGFYLCAWATRTVPTLTSPLHFGNGTRLTVT.

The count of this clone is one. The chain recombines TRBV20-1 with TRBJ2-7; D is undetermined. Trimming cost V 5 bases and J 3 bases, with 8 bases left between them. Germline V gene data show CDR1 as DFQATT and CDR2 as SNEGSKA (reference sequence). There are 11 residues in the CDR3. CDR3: CSAGSLYEQYF. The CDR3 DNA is TGCAGTGCTGGGTCCCTCTACGAGCAGTACTTC.

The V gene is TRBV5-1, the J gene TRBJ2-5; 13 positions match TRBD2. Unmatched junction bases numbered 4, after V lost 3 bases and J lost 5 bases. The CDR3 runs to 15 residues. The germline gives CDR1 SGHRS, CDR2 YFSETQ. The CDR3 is CASSSGLAGPETQYF. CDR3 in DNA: TGCGCCAGCAGCTCGGGACTAGCGGGGCCGGAGACCCAGTACTTC.

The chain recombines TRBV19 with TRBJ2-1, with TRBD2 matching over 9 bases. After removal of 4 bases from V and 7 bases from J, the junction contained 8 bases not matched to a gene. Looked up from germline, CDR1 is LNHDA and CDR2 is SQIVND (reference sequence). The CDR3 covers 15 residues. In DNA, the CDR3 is TGTGCCAGTAGTACGTACTTGCGGGAGGGAAATGAGCAGTTCTTC. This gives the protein CASSTYLREGNEQFF.

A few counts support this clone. The CDR3 DNA is TGTGCCAGCAGCTTAACAGAGGCCGGCTACAATGAGCAGTTCTTC. Its protein is CASSLTEAGYNEQFF. The genes are TRBV7-9 and TRBJ2-1; D not resolved. This CDR3 comprises 15 residues. Trimming removed 2 bases at V and 3 bases at J, with 11 bases between. Germline-derived CDR1 and CDR2 are SEHNR and FQNEAQ (reference sequence).

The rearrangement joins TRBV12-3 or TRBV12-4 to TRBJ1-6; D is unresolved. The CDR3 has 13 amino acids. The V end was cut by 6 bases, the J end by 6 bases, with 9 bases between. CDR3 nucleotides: TGTGCCAGCAGCCTCCCGACTAATTCACCCCTCCACTTT. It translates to CASSLPTNSPLHF.

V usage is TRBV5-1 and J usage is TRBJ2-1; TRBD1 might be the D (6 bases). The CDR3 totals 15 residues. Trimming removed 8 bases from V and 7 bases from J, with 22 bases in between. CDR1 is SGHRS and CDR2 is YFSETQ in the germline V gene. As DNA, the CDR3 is TGCGCCAGTCAGACAGGTGGCCCCAGAAGGAATGAGCAGTTCTTC. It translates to CASQTGGPRRNEQFF. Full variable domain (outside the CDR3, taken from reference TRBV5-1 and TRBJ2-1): KAGVTQTPRYLIKTRGQQVTLSCSPISGHRSVSWYQQTPGQGLQFLFEYFSETQRNKGNFPGRFSGRQFSNSRSEMNVSTLELGDSALYLCASQTGGPRRNEQFFGPGTRLTVL.

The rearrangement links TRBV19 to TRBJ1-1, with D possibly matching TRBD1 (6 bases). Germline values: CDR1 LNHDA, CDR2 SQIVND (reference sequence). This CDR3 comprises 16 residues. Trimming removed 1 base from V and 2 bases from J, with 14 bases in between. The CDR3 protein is CASSIGTAILNTEAFF. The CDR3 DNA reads TGTGCCAGTAGTATAGGGACAGCCATACTAAACACTGAAGCTTTCTTT. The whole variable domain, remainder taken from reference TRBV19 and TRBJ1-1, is DGGITQSPKYLFRKEGQNVTLSCEQNLNHDAMYWYRQDPGQGLRLIYYSQIVNDFQKGDIAEGYSVSREKKESFPLTVTSAQKNPTAFYLCASSIGTAILNTEAFFGQGTRLTVV.

The CDR3 loop reads CASSESEAKNIQYF. In DNA form, the CDR3 reads TGTGCCAGCAGTGAATCGGAAGCCAAAAACATTCAGTACTTC. J is TRBJ2-4 and V is TRBV2; no clear D gene. V lost 2 bases to trimming and J lost 0 bases, with 5 bases between them. The CDR3 is 14 residues long. CDR1 SNHLY and CDR2 FYNNEI come from the germline V gene.

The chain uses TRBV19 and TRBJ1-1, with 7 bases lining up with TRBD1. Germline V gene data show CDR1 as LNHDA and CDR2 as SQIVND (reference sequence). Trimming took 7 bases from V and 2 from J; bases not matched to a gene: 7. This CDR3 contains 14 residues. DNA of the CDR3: TGTGCCAGTACCCCGGGACAGATTAACACTGAAGCTTTCTTT. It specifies CASTPGQINTEAFF.

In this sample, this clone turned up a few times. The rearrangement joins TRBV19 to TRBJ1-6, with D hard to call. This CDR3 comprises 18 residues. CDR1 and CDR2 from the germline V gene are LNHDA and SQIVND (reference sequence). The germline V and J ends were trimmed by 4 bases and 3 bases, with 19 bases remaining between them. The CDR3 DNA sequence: TGTGCCAGTAGTACAAGTTGGACCGCTAGTTTCTATAATTCACCCCTCCACTTT. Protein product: CASSTSWTASFYNSPLHF.

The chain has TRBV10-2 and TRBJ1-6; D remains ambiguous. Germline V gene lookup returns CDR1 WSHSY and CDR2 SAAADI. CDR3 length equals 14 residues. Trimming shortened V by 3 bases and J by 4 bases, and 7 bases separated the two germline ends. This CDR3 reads CASSEGSYNSPLHF. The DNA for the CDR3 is TGCGCCAGCAGTGAAGGCAGTTATAATTCACCCCTCCACTTT.

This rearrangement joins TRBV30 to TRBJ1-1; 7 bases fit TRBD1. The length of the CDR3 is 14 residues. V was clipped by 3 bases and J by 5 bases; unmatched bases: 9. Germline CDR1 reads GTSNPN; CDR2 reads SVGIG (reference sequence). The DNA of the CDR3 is TGTGCCTGGAGGGGAGGGGGCCCGTGGACTGAAGCTTTCTTT. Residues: CAWRGGGPWTEAFF.

DNA of the CDR3: TGCAGTGCTGCCCGTTACAATGAGCAGTTCTTC. Translation gives CSAARYNEQFF. This sequence joins TRBV20-1 and TRBJ2-1; D uncertain. Trimming shortened V by 5 bases and J by 4 bases, and 6 bases separated the two germline ends. The CDR3 totals 11 residues. Per germline, CDR1 DFQATT and CDR2 SNEGSKA (reference sequence).

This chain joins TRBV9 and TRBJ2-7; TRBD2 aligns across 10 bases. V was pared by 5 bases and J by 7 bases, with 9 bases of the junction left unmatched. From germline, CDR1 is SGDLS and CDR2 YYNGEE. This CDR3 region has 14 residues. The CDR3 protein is CASSKLAGVGEQYF. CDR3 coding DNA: TGTGCCAGCAGTAAGCTAGCGGGAGTGGGGGAGCAGTACTTC.

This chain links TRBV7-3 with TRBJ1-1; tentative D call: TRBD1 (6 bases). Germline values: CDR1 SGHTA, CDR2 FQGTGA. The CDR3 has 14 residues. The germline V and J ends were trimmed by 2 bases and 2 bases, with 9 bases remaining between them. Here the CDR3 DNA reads TGTGCCAGCAGCTTATCACAGGGCAACACTGAAGCTTTCTTT. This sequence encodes CASSLSQGNTEAFF.

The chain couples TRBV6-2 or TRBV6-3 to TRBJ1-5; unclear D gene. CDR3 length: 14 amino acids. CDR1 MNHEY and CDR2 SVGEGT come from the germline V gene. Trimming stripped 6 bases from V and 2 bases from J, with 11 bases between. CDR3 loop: CASSRNGGNQPQHF. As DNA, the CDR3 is TGTGCCAGCAGCAGAAATGGGGGCAATCAGCCCCAGCATTTT.

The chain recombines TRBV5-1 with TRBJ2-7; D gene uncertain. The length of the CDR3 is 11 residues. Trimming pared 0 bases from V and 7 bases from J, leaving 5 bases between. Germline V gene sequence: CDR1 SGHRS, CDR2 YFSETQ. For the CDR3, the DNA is TGCGCCAGCAGCTTGGAGAGGGAGCAGTACTTC. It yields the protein CASSLEREQYF. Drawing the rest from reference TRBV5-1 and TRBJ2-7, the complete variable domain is KAGVTQTPRYLIKTRGQQVTLSCSPISGHRSVSWYQQTPGQGLQFLFEYFSETQRNKGNFPGRFSGRQFSNSRSEMNVSTLELGDSALYLCASSLEREQYFGPGTRLTVT.